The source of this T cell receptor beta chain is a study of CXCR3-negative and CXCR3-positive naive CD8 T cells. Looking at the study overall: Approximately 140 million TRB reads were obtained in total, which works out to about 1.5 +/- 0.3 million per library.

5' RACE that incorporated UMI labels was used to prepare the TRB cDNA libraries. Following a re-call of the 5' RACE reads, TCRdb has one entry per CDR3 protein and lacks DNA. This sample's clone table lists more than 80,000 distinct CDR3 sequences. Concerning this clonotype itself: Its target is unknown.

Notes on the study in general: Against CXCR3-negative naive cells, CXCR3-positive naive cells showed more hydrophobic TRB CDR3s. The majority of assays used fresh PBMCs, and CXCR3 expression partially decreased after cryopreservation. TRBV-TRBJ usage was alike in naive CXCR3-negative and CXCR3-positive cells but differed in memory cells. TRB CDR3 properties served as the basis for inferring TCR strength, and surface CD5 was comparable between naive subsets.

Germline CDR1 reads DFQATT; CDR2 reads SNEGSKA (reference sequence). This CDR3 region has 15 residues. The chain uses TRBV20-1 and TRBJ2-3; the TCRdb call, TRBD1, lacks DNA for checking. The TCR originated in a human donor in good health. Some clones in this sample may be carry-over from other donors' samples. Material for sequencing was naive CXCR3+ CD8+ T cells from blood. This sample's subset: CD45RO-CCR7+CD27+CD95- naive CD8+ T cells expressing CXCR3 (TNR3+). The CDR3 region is CSAPNVQDLTDTQYF.